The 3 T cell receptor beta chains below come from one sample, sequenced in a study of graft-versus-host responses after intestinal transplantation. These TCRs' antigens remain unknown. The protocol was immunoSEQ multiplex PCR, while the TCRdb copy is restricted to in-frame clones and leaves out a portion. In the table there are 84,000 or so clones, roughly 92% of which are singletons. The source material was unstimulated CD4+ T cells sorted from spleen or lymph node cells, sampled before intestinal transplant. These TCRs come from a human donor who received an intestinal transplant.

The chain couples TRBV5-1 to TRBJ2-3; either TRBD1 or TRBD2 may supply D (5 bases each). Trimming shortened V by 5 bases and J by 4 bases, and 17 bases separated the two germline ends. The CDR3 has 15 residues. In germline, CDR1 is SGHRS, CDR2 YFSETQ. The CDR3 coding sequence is TGCGCCAGCAGGGTCGGGGCCGCAGGGCCAGATACGCAGTATTTT. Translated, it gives CASRVGAAGPDTQYF.

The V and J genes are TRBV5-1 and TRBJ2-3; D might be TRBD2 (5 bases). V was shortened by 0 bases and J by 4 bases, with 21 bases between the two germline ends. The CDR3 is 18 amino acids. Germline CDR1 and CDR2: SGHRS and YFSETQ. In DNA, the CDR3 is TGCGCCAGCAGCTTGGAGCCGGTAGGGAGTGTTCAAGCAGATACGCAGTATTTT. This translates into CASSLEPVGSVQADTQYF. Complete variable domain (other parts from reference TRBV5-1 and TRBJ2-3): KAGVTQTPRYLIKTRGQQVTLSCSPISGHRSVSWYQQTPGQGLQFLFEYFSETQRNKGNFPGRFSGRQFSNSRSEMNVSTLELGDSALYLCASSLEPVGSVQADTQYFGPGTRLTVL.

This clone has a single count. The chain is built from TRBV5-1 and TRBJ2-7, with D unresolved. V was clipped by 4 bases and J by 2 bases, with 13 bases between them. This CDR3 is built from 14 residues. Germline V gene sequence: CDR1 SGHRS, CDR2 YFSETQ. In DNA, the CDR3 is TGCGCCAGCAGCCACGACCTGAGACCCTACGAGCAGTACTTC. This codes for CASSHDLRPYEQYF.